This TCR beta chain emerged from a study of OX40 agonist ivuxolimab in advanced cancers. Study as a whole: Treatment received earlier with anti-PD-1, anti-PD-L1 or anti-CTLA-4 agents was allowed, and less than 45% had some. The study's findings and limits: With doses of 0.1 to 3.0 mg/kg, CD4+ and CD8+ blood T cells had undergone clonal expansion by week 6.

The repertoire was sequenced with immunoSEQ multiplex PCR; TCRdb's copy has only in-frame clones and lacks some. This table has tens of thousands of clones, 89% appearing once. Turning to this clone: The antigen is undetermined.

The length of the CDR3 is 13 residues. The germline V gene has CDR1 SEHNR and CDR2 FQNEAQ (reference sequence). Trimming pared 5 bases from V and 5 bases from J, leaving 12 bases between. The sample consisted of CD4+ or CD8+ T cells sorted from blood, taken in a trial of the OX40 agonist ivuxolimab. The TCR sequence derives from an adult with an advanced solid tumor such as melanoma, head and neck, liver or kidney cancer. This chain uses TRBV7-9 with TRBJ1-2, with D possibly TRBD1 on 5 matching bases. The CDR3 reads CASSPDMRYGYTF. The CDR3 DNA sequence: TGTGCCAGCAGCCCGGACATGAGATATGGCTACACCTTC.